What follows is one T cell receptor beta chain and its context. These data are taken from a study of blood T cell repertoires in COVID-19. Study summary: T cells, B-cell-depleted T cells, or PBMCs provided the cDNA or gDNA that served as material.

Using immunoSEQ multiplex PCR, the repertoire was profiled, and TCRdb retains in-frame clones only, with some absent. The sample gives 300,000 to 350,000 clones, roughly 90% of which show up once; roughly 7% is in the top ten. There are 15 residues in the CDR3. Germline CDR1 is SGHNT and CDR2 is YENEEA. Trimming took 5 bases from V and 8 from J; bases not matched to a gene: 9. This clonotype was sampled from a woman in her 30s with COVID-19, enrolled during active disease. The chain employs TRBV11-3 and TRBJ2-1; 10 bases map to TRBD2. Sequenced: peripheral blood. The CDR3 bases are TGTGCCAGCAGCAAGGGGCTAGCGGGAGATTATGAGCAGTTCTTC. This encodes CASSKGLAGDYEQFF.